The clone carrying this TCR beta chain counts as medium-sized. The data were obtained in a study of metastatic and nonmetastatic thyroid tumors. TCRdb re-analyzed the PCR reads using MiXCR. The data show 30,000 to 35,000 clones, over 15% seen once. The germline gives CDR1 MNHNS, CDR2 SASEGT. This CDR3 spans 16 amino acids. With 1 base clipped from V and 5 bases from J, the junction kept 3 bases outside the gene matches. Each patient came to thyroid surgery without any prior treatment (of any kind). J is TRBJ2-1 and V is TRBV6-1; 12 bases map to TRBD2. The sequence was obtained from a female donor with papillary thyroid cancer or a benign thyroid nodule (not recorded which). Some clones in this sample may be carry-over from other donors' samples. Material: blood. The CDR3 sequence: CASSEGSSGRDNEQFF. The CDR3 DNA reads TGTGCCAGCAGTGAAGGGTCTAGCGGGAGGGACAATGAGCAGTTCTTC.